This paragraph reports one T cell receptor beta chain. Sequencing was performed with immunoSEQ multiplex PCR; in TCRdb, only in-frame clones are kept and a portion is missing. The sample lists just under 350,000 clones, about 90% occurring once. This record belongs to a study of blood T cell repertoires in COVID-19. Overall study: Sources were T cells, B-cell-depleted T cells, or PBMCs; the material itself was cDNA or gDNA.

V was clipped by 0 bases and J by 0 bases; unmatched bases: 8. CDR1 SGHDT and CDR2 YYEEEE come from the germline V gene. The CDR3 spans 18 residues. The material sequenced was peripheral blood. The rearrangement joins TRBV5-6 to TRBJ2-3, with 9 bases aligning to TRBD2. The TCR sequence derives from a woman between 65 and 79 years old with COVID-19, enrolled during active disease. The CDR3 here is CASSLDGSGGISTDTQYF. CDR3 DNA: TGTGCCAGCAGCTTGGATGGTAGCGGGGGCATTAGCACAGATACGCAGTATTTT. The entire variable domain, with the rest obtained from reference TRBV5-6 and TRBJ2-3, is as follows: DAGVTQSPTHLIKTRGQQVTLRCSPKSGHDTVSWYQQALGQGPQFIFQYYEEEERQRGNFPDRFSGHQFPNYSSELNVNALLLGDSALYLCASSLDGSGGISTDTQYFGPGTRLTVL.